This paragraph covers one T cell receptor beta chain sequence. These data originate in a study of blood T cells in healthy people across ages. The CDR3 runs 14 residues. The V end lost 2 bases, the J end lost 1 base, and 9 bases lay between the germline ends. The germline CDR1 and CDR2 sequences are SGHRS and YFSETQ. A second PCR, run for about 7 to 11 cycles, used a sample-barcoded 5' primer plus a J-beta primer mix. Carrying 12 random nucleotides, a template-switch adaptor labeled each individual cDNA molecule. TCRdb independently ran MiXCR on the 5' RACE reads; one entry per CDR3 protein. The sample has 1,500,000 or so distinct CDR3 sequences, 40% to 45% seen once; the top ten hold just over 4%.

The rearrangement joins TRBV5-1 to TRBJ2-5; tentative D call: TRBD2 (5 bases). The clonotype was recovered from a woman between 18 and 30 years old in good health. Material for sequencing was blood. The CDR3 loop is CASSFSGIQETQYF. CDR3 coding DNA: TGCGCCAGCAGCTTTTCGGGGATCCAAGAGACCCAGTACTTC.